The 21 T cell receptor beta chains listed next were all sequenced from one sample in a study of shared clonotypes between healthy human individuals. The assay was immunoSEQ multiplex PCR, and TCRdb's table has in-frame clones only and misses some. The table includes millions of clones, over 85% detected once. The sequencing input was naive CD4+ T cells sorted from blood. Subset in this sample: CD45RA+ positively selected. Receptors were obtained from a man in his late teens or twenties in good health.

This sequence joins TRBV28 and TRBJ2-1; 12 positions agree with TRBD2. The length of the CDR3 is 17 residues. Germline V gene sequence: CDR1 MDHEN, CDR2 SYDVKM. V lost 2 bases and J lost 7; bases outside the gene matches: 9. CDR3 residues: CASSLASGRGRGNEQFF. In DNA form, the CDR3 reads TGTGCCAGCAGTTTAGCTAGCGGGAGGGGTAGAGGGAATGAGCAGTTCTTC. Together with reference TRBV28 and TRBJ2-1, the CDR3 gives the full variable domain: DVKVTQSSRYLVKRTGEKVFLECVQDMDHENMFWYRQDPGLGLRLIYFSYDVKMKEKGDIPEGYSVSREKKERFSLILESASTNQTSMYLCASSLASGRGRGNEQFFGPGTRLTVL.

The chain has TRBV20-1 and TRBJ2-1; D is uncertain. V was trimmed by 1 base and J by 8 bases, leaving 6 bases between them. The CDR3 consists of 11 residues. Germline loops: CDR1 DFQATT, CDR2 SNEGSKA (reference sequence). The CDR3 region is CSARASYEQFF. The CDR3 DNA reads as TGCAGTGCTAGAGCCTCGTATGAGCAGTTCTTC.

CDR3 in DNA: TGTGCCAGCAGTTTTAATCGTGGCCACATCTACGAGCAGTACTTC. Translation: CASSFNRGHIYEQYF. The rearrangement uses TRBV11-2 and TRBJ2-7; the D is unclear. V was trimmed by 6 bases and J by 3 bases, leaving 18 bases between them. The length of the CDR3 is 15 residues. CDR1 and CDR2 from the germline V gene are SGHAT and FQNNGV. Complete variable domain (other parts from reference TRBV11-2 and TRBJ2-7): EAGVAQSPRYKIIEKRQSVAFWCNPISGHATLYWYQQILGQGPKLLIQFQNNGVVDDSQLPKDRFSAERLKGVDSTLKIQPAKLEDSAVYLCASSFNRGHIYEQYFGPGTRLTVT.

This clone appeared a single time. A single base separates this from a much larger clone, so it may be a read error. CDR3 in DNA: TGTGCCAGCAGCTTGGCCGGGGACACTGAAGCTTTCTTT. Residues: CASSLAGDTEAFF. The chain has TRBV7-9 and TRBJ1-1; D is uncertain. This CDR3 contains 13 residues. From germline, CDR1 is SEHNR and CDR2 FQNEAQ (reference sequence). V was shortened by 3 bases and J by 3 bases, with 8 bases between the two germline ends.

This sequence joins TRBV7-9 and TRBJ2-5; D call uncertain. CDR3 size: 15 residues. CDR1 is SEHNR and CDR2 is FQNEAQ in the germline V gene (reference sequence). The ends were cut back, 0 bases at V and 4 bases at J, with 12 bases in the middle. The CDR3 sequence: CASSLALRLGETQYF. The CDR3 DNA sequence: TGTGCCAGCAGCTTAGCCCTTAGGCTTGGAGAGACCCAGTACTTC.

The chain links TRBV28 to TRBJ1-5, with TRBD1 matching 7 bases. The CDR3 length is 15 residues. V trimming: 6 bases; J trimming: 0 bases; junction bases outside the gene matches: 5. The germline CDR1 and CDR2 sequences are MDHEN and SYDVKM. The CDR3 DNA reads as TGTGCCAGCAGCCGCGACAGGGCTAGCAATCAGCCCCAGCATTTT. Encoded protein: CASSRDRASNQPQHF. The full variable domain, rest sourced from reference TRBV28 and TRBJ1-5, is DVKVTQSSRYLVKRTGEKVFLECVQDMDHENMFWYRQDPGLGLRLIYFSYDVKMKEKGDIPEGYSVSREKKERFSLILESASTNQTSMYLCASSRDRASNQPQHFGDGTRLSIL.

This rearrangement joins TRBV18 to TRBJ2-3, with 10 bases fitting TRBD2. From germline, CDR1 is KGHSH and CDR2 LQKENI. Trimming removed 3 bases from V and 2 bases from J; junction bases left unmatched: 8. The CDR3 has 17 residues. The DNA for the CDR3 is TGTGCCAGCTCACCCCCAGCGGGAGGGCTCATCACAGATACGCAGTATTTT. This codes for CASSPPAGGLITDTQYF. The full variable domain, its missing parts supplied by reference TRBV18 and TRBJ2-3, is NAGVMQNPRHLVRRRGQEARLRCSPMKGHSHVYWYRQLPEEGLKFMVYLQKENIIDESGMPKERFSAEFPKEGPSILRIQQVVRGDSAAYFCASSPPAGGLITDTQYFGPGTRLTVL.

The sample holds one count of this clone. This chain joins TRBV7-2 and TRBJ1-2; unclear D gene. CDR3 length: 14 residues. Germline-derived CDR1 and CDR2 are SGHTA and FQGNSA. V gave up 1 base and J gave up 4 bases, with 10 bases separating them. CDR3 loop: CASSLDTASYGYTF. CDR3 coding DNA: TGTGCCAGCAGCTTAGATACAGCCAGCTATGGCTACACCTTC.

The V gene is TRBV28, the J gene TRBJ2-1; TRBD2 agrees at 8 bases. CDR3 length: 16 amino acids. V was pared by 5 bases and J by 8 bases, with 14 bases of the junction left unmatched. In germline, CDR1 is MDHEN, CDR2 SYDVKM. The CDR3: CASSRLGLAGVDEQFF. Here the CDR3 DNA reads TGTGCCAGCAGTCGCTTAGGCCTAGCGGGTGTGGATGAGCAGTTCTTC.

The count of this clone is one. The J gene is TRBJ1-3, the V gene TRBV6-5; the D gene is possibly TRBD1 (5 bases). V lost 0 bases, J lost 3 bases, and 9 bases lay in between. CDR1 and CDR2 from the germline V gene are MNHEY and SVGAGI. The CDR3 totals 15 residues. CDR3 sequence: CASSYSGVIGNTIYF. The DNA of the CDR3 is TGTGCCAGCAGTTACTCAGGGGTTATTGGAAACACCATATATTTT.

The chain links TRBV6-1 to TRBJ2-3, with 7 positions matching TRBD2. The germline CDR1 and CDR2 sequences are MNHNS and SASEGT. The ends lost 5 bases at V and 5 bases at J; junction bases unmatched: 10. The length of the CDR3 is 15 residues. CDR3 DNA: TGTGCCAGCAGTACATTCAGCGGGGCCGGAGATACGCAGTATTTT. Protein sequence: CASSTFSGAGDTQYF.

This chain links TRBV6-5 with TRBJ1-1, with D uncertain. Germline CDR1 reads MNHEY; CDR2 reads SVGAGI. The CDR3 has 13 amino acids. V was trimmed by 3 bases and J by 3 bases, leaving 8 bases between them. CDR3 nucleotide sequence: TGTGCCAGCAGTTATGGGCAGTACACTGAAGCTTTCTTT. It encodes CASSYGQYTEAFF.

The rearrangement uses TRBV6-5 and TRBJ2-3; possible D gene TRBD2, 7 bases. Looked up from germline, CDR1 is MNHEY and CDR2 is SVGAGI. CDR3 length: 15 amino acids. The V and J ends lost 1 base and 3 bases respectively, with 11 bases between them. The CDR3 nucleotides are TGTGCCAGCAGTTACTATCGGGGGGCAACAGATACGCAGTATTTT. It yields the protein CASSYYRGATDTQYF.

CDR3 bases: TGTGCCAGCATGTTGACAGGAGGCTCTGGAAACACCATATATTTT. Its protein is CASMLTGGSGNTIYF. The chain couples TRBV6-5 to TRBJ1-3; D may be TRBD1 (6 bases). The CDR3 has 15 amino acids. Trimming took 7 bases from V and 0 from J, leaving 13 bases between them. The germline V gene has CDR1 MNHEY and CDR2 SVGAGI.

The V and J genes are TRBV6-6 and TRBJ1-4; D not resolved. The CDR3 runs 16 residues. Trimming left V 2 bases short and J 4 bases short, with 14 bases between. Germline lookup yields CDR1 MNHNY and CDR2 SVGAGI (reference sequence). This CDR3 reads CASSYGQVGDNEKLFF. CDR3 nucleotides: TGTGCCAGCAGTTACGGCCAGGTCGGGGATAATGAAAAACTGTTTTTT.

The chain is built from TRBV9 and TRBJ2-3; 9 bases map to TRBD2. CDR1 is SGDLS, CDR2 YYNGEE, per germline. The CDR3 has 14 amino acids. Trimming took 3 bases from V and 4 from J; bases not matched to a gene: 3. The DNA of the CDR3 is TGTGCCAGCAGCGATAGCGGGAGTTCAGATACGCAGTATTTT. This gives the protein CASSDSGSSDTQYF.

The chain is built from TRBV29-1 and TRBJ1-1, with D hard to call. This CDR3 has 14 residues. V was shortened by 3 bases and J by 4 bases, with 15 bases between the two germline ends. Germline V gives CDR1 SQVTM, CDR2 ANQGSEA. The CDR3 loop is CSVDKPPGATEAFF. DNA for the CDR3: TGCAGCGTTGACAAACCCCCAGGCGCCACTGAAGCTTTCTTT.

The V and J genes are TRBV18 and TRBJ2-5, with a tentative D call TRBD2 (6 bases). The ends were cut back, 7 bases at V and 0 bases at J, with 15 bases in the middle. CDR1 and CDR2 (germline): KGHSH, LQKENI. The CDR3 runs to 15 residues. In DNA form, the CDR3 reads TGTGCCAGCTTTAGGTTAGCGGTAAACCAAGAGACCCAGTACTTC. Protein: CASFRLAVNQETQYF.

The chain recombines TRBV29-1 with TRBJ1-1; D is undetermined. This CDR3 contains 14 residues. Deletions cut 3 bases from V and 1 base from J, with 12 bases between. Germline CDR1 is SQVTM and CDR2 is ANQGSEA. CDR3 sequence: CSVENPAGNTEAFF. In nucleotides, the CDR3 is TGCAGCGTTGAGAACCCAGCTGGGAACACTGAAGCTTTCTTT.

The V call is TRBV4-2, the J call TRBJ2-7, with 12 bases fitting TRBD2. Germline CDR1 is LGHNA and CDR2 is YNFKEQ. The V gene end was trimmed by 0 bases and the J gene end by 0 bases; junction bases not matched to a gene: 6. This CDR3 is 18 amino acids long. This CDR3 reads CASSQDSLAGGSSYEQYF. The CDR3 DNA reads TGTGCCAGCAGCCAAGATAGCCTAGCGGGGGGGAGCTCCTACGAGCAGTACTTC.

The chain uses TRBV11-3 and TRBJ2-1; no clear D. The CDR3 loop spans 17 amino acids. Germline loops: CDR1 SGHNT, CDR2 YENEEA. V lost 5 bases and J 0 bases, leaving 17 bases between the germline ends. The CDR3 DNA follows: TGTGCCAGCAGCCCTGCTGAGGCCCAGAGCTCCTACAATGAGCAGTTCTTC. Its translation is CASSPAEAQSSYNEQFF.